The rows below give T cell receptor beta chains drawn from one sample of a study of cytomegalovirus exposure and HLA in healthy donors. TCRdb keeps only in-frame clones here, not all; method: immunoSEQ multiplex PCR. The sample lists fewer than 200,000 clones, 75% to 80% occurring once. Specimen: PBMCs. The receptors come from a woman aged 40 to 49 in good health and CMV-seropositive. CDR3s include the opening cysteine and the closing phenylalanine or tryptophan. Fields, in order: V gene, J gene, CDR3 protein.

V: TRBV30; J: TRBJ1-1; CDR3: CAWAKGAGRHTEAFF
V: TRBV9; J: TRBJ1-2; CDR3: CASSPTLPTGGHGYTF
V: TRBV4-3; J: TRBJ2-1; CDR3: CASSQVLAGVEFF
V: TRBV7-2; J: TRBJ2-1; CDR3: CASSSGTGLYNEQFF
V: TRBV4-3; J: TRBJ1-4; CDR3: CASSQEGGGGHEKLFF
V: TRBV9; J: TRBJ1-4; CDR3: CASSVGNLGQGNEKLFF
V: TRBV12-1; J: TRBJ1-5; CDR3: CASSYPRELACQPQHF
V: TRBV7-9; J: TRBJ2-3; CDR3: CASSHQGGLAGYTDTQYF
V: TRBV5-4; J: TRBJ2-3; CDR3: CASSLGQVNTDTQYF
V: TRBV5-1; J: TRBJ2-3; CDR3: CASSPSGSTDTQYF
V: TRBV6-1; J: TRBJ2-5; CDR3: CASSETGGWGGSQETQYF
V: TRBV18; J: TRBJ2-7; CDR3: CASSPSTGEAYEQYF
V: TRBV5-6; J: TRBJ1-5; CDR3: CASTTTGGNQPQHF
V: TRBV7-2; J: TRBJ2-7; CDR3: CASSLLAGGVYEQYF
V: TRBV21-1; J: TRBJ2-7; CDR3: CASSTRSVSYEQYF
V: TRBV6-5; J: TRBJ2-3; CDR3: CASSYSTSTDTQYF
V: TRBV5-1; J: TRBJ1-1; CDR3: CASSSRQGAGDTEAFF
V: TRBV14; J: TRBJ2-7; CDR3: CASSPTGTGHDEQYF
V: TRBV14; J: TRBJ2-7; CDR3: CASSQGLAGLYEQYF
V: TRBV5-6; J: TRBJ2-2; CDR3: CASIGLANTGELFF
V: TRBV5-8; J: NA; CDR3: CASSLGTGLTYEQYF
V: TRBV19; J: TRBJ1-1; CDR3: CASSMYRTGNTEAFF
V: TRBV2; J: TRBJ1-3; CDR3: CASSEQGPSGNTIYF
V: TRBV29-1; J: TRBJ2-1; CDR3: CSVVSVGGGKNEQFF
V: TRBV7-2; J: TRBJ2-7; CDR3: CASRSGGADEQYF
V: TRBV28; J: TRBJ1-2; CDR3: CASSDPGAQGYTF
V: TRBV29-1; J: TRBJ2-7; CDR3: CSVEVTGYYEQYF
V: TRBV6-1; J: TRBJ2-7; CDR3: CASSGRGTSGSYEQYF
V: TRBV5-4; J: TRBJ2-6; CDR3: CASSLLGGGANVLTF
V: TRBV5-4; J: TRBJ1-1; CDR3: CASSYSGTGGEAFF
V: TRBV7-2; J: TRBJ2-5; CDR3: CASSLGPGLKTQYF